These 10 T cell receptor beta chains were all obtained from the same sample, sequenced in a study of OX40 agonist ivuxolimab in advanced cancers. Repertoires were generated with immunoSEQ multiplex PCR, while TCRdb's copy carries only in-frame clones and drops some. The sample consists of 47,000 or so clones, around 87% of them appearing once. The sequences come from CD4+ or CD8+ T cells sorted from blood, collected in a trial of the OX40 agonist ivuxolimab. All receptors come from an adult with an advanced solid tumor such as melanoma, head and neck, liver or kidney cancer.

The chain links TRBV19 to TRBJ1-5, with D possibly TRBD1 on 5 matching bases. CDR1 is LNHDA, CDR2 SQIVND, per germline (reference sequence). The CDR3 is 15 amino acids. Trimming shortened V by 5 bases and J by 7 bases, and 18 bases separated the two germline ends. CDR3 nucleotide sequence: TGTGCCAGTAGTCCCCACGTAGGGGCGAGGCAGCCCCAGCATTTT. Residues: CASSPHVGARQPQHF.

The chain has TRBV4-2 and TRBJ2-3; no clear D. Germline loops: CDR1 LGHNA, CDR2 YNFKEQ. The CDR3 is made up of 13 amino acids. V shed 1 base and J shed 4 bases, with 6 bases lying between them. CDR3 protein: CASSQGLSDTQYF. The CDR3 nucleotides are TGTGCCAGCAGCCAAGGACTCTCAGATACGCAGTATTTT.

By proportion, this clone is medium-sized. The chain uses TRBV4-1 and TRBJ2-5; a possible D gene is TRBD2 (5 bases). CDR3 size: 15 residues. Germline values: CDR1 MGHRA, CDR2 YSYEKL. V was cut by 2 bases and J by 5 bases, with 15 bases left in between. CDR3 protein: CASSQLGLGVETQYF. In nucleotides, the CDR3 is TGCGCCAGCAGCCAACTTGGTCTCGGGGTGGAGACCCAGTACTTC.

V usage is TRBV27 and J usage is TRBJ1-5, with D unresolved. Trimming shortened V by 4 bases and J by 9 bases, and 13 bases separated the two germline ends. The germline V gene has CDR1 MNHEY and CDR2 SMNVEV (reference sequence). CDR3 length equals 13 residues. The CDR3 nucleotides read TGTGCCAGCAGTTGGTCCTCCGAGGGGCCCCAGCATTTT. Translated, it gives CASSWSSEGPQHF.

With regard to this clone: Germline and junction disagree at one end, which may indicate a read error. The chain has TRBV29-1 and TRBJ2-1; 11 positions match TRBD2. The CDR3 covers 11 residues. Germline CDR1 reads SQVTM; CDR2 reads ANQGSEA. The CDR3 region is CSVDTSGSRVF. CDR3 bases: TGCAGCGTTGATACTAGCGGGAGCAGAGTCTTC.

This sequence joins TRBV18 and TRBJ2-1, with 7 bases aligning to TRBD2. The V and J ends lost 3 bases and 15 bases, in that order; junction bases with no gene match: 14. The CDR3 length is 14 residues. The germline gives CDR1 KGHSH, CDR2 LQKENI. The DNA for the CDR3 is TGTGCCAGCTCACCTGGGACTAACCCCGAGTTTTGGTTCTTC. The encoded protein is CASSPGTNPEFWFF.

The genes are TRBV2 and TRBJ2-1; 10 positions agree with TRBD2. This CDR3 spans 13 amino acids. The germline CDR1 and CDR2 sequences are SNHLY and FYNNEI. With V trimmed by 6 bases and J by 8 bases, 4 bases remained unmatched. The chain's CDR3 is CASRGLASDEQFF. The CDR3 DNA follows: TGTGCCAGCAGGGGACTAGCGAGCGATGAGCAGTTCTTC.

The DNA of the CDR3 is TGTGCCAGCAGTCCTGTGGGGTCCCTATACAATGAGCAGTTCTTC. This translates into CASSPVGSLYNEQFF. The J gene is TRBJ2-1, the V gene TRBV27; D remains ambiguous. Germline V gene data show CDR1 as MNHEY and CDR2 as SMNVEV (reference sequence). Trimming left V 5 bases short and J 4 bases short, with 15 bases between. The CDR3 runs 15 residues.

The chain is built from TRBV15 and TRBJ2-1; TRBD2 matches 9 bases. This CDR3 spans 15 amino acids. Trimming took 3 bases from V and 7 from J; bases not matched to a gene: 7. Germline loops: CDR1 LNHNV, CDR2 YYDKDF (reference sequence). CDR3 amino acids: CATSSSGSGGNEQFF. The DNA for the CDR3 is TGTGCCACCAGCAGTAGCGGGAGCGGGGGGAATGAGCAGTTCTTC.

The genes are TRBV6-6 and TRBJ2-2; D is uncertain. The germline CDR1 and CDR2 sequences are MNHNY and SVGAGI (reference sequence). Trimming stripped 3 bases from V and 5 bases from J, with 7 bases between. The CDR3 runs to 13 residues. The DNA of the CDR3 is TGTGCCAGCAGTTATACGGGTACCGGGGAGCTGTTTTTT. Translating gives CASSYTGTGELFF.